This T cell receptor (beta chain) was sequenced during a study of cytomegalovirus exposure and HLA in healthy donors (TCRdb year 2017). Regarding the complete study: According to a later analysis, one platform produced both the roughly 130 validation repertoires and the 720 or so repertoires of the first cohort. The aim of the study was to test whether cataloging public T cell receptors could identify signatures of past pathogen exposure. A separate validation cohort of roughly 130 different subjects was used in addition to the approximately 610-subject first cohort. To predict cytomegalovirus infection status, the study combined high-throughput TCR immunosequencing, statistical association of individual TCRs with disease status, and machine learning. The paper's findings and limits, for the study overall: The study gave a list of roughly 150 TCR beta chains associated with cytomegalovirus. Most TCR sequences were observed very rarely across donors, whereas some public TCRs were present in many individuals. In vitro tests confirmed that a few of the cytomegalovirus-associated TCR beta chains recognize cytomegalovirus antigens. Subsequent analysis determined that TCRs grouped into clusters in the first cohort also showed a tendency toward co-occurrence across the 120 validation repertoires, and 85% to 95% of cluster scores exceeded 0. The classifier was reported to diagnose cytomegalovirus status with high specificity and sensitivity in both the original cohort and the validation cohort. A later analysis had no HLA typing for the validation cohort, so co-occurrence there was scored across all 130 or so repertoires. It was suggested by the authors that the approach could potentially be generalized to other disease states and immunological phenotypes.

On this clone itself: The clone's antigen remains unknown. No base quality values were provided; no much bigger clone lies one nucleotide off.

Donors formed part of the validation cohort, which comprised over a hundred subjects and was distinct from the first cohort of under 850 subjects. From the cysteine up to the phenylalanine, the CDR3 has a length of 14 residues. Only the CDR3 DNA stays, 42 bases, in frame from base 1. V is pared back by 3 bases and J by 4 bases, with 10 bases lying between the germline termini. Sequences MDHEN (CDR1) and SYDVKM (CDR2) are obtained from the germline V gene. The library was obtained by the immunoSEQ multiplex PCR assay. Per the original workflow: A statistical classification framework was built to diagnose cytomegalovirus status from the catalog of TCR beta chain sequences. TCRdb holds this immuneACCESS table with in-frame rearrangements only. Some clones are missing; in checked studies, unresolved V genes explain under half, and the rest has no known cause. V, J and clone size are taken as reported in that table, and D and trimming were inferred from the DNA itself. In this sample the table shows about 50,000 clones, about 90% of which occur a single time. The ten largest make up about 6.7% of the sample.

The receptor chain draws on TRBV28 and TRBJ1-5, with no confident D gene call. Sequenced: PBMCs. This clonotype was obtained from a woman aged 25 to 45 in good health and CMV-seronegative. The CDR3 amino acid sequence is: CASSFNGNNQPQHF. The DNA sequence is TGTGCCAGCAGTTTCAACGGGAATAATCAGCCCCAGCATTTT. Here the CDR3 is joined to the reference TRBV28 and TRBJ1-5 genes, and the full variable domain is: DVKVTQSSRYLVKRTGEKVFLECVQDMDHENMFWYRQDPGLGLRLIYFSYDVKMKEKGDIPEGYSVSREKKERFSLILESASTNQTSMYLCASSFNGNNQPQHFGDGTRLSIL.